One and the same sample provided the 27 T cell receptor beta chains below, sequenced in a study of T cell changes during pregnancy in multiple sclerosis. Data came from immunoSEQ multiplex PCR; TCRdb stores just in-frame clones and leaves some out. The sample lists tens of thousands of clones; 92% were seen once. Sample: CD4+ T cells from peripheral blood mononuclear cells, taken in the second trimester of pregnancy. These receptors were taken from a female donor with multiple sclerosis, enrolled in a pregnancy study.

V is TRBV29-1 and J is TRBJ1-2; 10 bases are shared with TRBD1. CDR3 length: 14 amino acids. J gave up 5 bases and V 4 bases, and 7 bases lay outside the gene matches. CDR1 and CDR2 (germline): SQVTM, ANQGSEA. The CDR3: CSVGGTGDTYGYTF. The DNA for the CDR3 is TGCAGCGTTGGGGGGACAGGGGATACTTATGGCTACACCTTC.

This clone has a single count. This chain joins TRBV7-7 and TRBJ2-3, with a weak D call TRBD1 (6 bases). Germline CDR1 and CDR2: SSHAT and FNYEAQ (reference sequence). V shed 5 bases and J shed 0 bases, with 12 bases lying between them. This CDR3 contains 15 residues. The CDR3 here is CASSRTVSSTDTQYF. CDR3 bases: TGTGCCAGCAGCCGGACAGTATCTAGCACAGATACGCAGTATTTT.

The gene calls are TRBV15 and TRBJ2-1, with 7 nucleotides matching TRBD2. The CDR3 length is 16 residues. The V segment lost 0 bases and the J segment 9 bases; nucleotides outside the gene matches: 11. Germline lookup yields CDR1 LNHNV and CDR2 YYDKDF (reference sequence). CDR3: CATSRDYGGRLSEQFF. CDR3 nucleotides: TGTGCCACCAGCAGAGATTACGGCGGGAGACTCTCTGAGCAGTTCTTC.

The gene calls are TRBV7-9 and TRBJ1-2; D may be TRBD1 (6 bases). Trimming pared 7 bases from V and 4 bases from J, leaving 22 bases between. The germline V gene encodes CDR1 SEHNR and CDR2 FQNEAQ (reference sequence). The length of the CDR3 is 16 residues. The DNA of the CDR3 is TGTGCCAGCACGGATGGACAGTTCGCTACTAGCTATGGCTACACCTTC. Amino acid sequence: CASTDGQFATSYGYTF.

This chain connects TRBV2 to TRBJ1-1, with 8 bases lining up with TRBD1. Losses at the gene ends were 4 bases for V and 3 bases for J; bases not matched to a gene: 4. CDR3 length: 14 residues. CDR1 is SNHLY and CDR2 is FYNNEI in the germline V gene. The CDR3 bases are TGTGCCAGCAGTGGACAGGGGTGGGACACTGAAGCTTTCTTT. Translating it yields CASSGQGWDTEAFF.

V and J are TRBV5-1 and TRBJ1-2; D possibly corresponds to TRBD1 (5 bases). The germline V gene encodes CDR1 SGHRS and CDR2 YFSETQ. V lost 6 bases to trimming and J lost 0 bases, with 12 bases between them. This CDR3 region has 14 residues. As DNA, the CDR3 is TGCGCCAGCACCGTGGACACAGCTAACTATGGCTACACCTTC. Protein product: CASTVDTANYGYTF.

V and J are TRBV7-9 and TRBJ1-4; a possible D gene is TRBD1 (6 bases). Per the germline V gene, CDR1 is SEHNR and CDR2 is FQNEAQ (reference sequence). This CDR3 spans 16 amino acids. Trimming stripped 4 bases from V and 5 bases from J, with 17 bases between. This CDR3 is CASSSRPRDTNEKLFF. CDR3 DNA sequence: TGTGCCAGCAGCTCTCGCCCCCGGGACACCAATGAAAAACTGTTTTTT.

The chain couples TRBV4-2 to TRBJ2-1; 7 positions agree with TRBD2. The CDR3 has 17 residues. V shed 0 bases and J 6 bases; nucleotides not matched to a gene: 11. Germline V gene lookup returns CDR1 LGHNA and CDR2 YNFKEQ. For the CDR3, the DNA is TGTGCCAGCAGCCAAGATCTTGCCAGCGGGACCTTCAATGAGCAGTTCTTC. Protein sequence: CASSQDLASGTFNEQFF.

V and J are TRBV27 and TRBJ2-1, with D maybe TRBD2 (5 bases). The CDR3 spans 11 residues. Germline V gene data show CDR1 as MNHEY and CDR2 as SMNVEV (reference sequence). V was pared by 8 bases and J by 4 bases, with 6 bases between. The CDR3 here is CASQRYNEQFF. DNA for the CDR3: TGTGCCAGCCAGCGGTACAATGAGCAGTTCTTC.

The V and J genes are TRBV7-3 and TRBJ2-7, with 14 bases aligning to TRBD2. J gave up 5 bases and V 5 bases, and 8 bases lay outside the gene matches. This CDR3 is 16 amino acids long. CDR1 and CDR2 (germline): SGHTA, FQGTGA. The CDR3 spells CASSLGTSGRENEQYF. The CDR3 region has the DNA TGTGCCAGCAGCCTTGGGACTAGCGGGAGAGAAAACGAGCAGTACTTC.

The rearrangement joins TRBV30 to TRBJ1-2; the D gene is possibly TRBD1 (5 bases). The CDR3 totals 13 residues. V was trimmed by 3 bases and J by 4 bases, leaving 12 bases between them. The germline CDR1 and CDR2 sequences are GTSNPN and SVGIG (reference sequence). The CDR3 nucleotides are TGTGCCTGGAGAGAGAAGGGGTCCTATGGCTACACCTTC. This gives the protein CAWREKGSYGYTF.

As for this clone: The DNA is left out, because the CDR3 cannot be placed on it with certainty; the CDR3 is given as TCRdb lists it. The chain carries TRBV5-6 and TRBJ2-7; the table's D call, TRBD1, has no DNA check behind it. The CDR3 totals 15 residues, both ends included. Germline V gene lookup returns CDR1 SGHDT and CDR2 YYEEEE. CDR3 amino acids: CASSLWGQGAPFSYF.

The CDR3 is CASSPHGGGSSDTQYF. The CDR3 DNA sequence: TGTGCCAGCAGTCCCCATGGGGGGGGCTCTTCAGATACGCAGTATTTT. The rearrangement uses TRBV25-1 and TRBJ2-3, with D possibly being TRBD2 (7 bases). This CDR3 is 16 amino acids long. From germline, CDR1 is MGHDK and CDR2 SYGVNS. The V gene lost 5 bases and the J gene lost 4 bases, with 19 bases spanning the gap.

The chain combines TRBV19 with TRBJ1-1; D gene ambiguous. The germline CDR1 and CDR2 sequences are LNHDA and SQIVND (reference sequence). The CDR3 consists of 17 residues. V dropped 5 bases and J dropped 1 base, with 20 bases sitting between them. CDR3 DNA: TGTGCCAGTAGTGCCTTGGGCAGGCTAAATCGGAACACTGAAGCTTTCTTT. Its protein is CASSALGRLNRNTEAFF.

This clone was seen more than once but under ten times. The rearrangement joins TRBV25-1 to TRBJ1-1; D gene unclear. V was trimmed by 4 bases and J by 1 base, leaving 7 bases between them. CDR3 size: 13 residues. CDR1 MGHDK and CDR2 SYGVNS come from the germline V gene. The CDR3 protein is CASSVEGNTEAFF. DNA for the CDR3: TGTGCCAGCAGTGTGGAGGGGAACACTGAAGCTTTCTTT.

This chain links TRBV6-1 with TRBJ2-7; 8 positions agree with TRBD1. The germline CDR1 and CDR2 sequences are MNHNS and SASEGT. J lost 2 bases, V lost 2 bases, and 2 bases had no gene match. This CDR3 contains 14 residues. The CDR3 DNA follows: TGTGCCAGCAGTGAAAGACAGGGGACCTACGAGCAGTACTTC. It codes for CASSERQGTYEQYF.

This chain uses TRBV5-4 with TRBJ2-7; D perhaps matches TRBD2 (6 bases). This CDR3 has 13 residues. The germline V gene encodes CDR1 SGHNT and CDR2 YYREEE (reference sequence). V was shortened by 6 bases and J by 1 base, with 11 bases between the two germline ends. The CDR3 DNA reads as TGTGCCAGCACCAGTGGAGGGTCCTACGAGCAGTACTTC. The encoded protein is CASTSGGSYEQYF.

V is TRBV19 and J is TRBJ2-7, with a possible D match to TRBD1 (6 bases). Trimming cost V 3 bases and J 3 bases, with 12 bases left between them. This CDR3 has 14 residues. Germline loops: CDR1 LNHDA, CDR2 SQIVND (reference sequence). This chain's CDR3 is CASSIGTSLYEQYF. The DNA of the CDR3 is TGTGCCAGTAGTATCGGGACATCTCTCTACGAGCAGTACTTC. The whole variable domain, remainder taken from reference TRBV19 and TRBJ2-7, is DGGITQSPKYLFRKEGQNVTLSCEQNLNHDAMYWYRQDPGQGLRLIYYSQIVNDFQKGDIAEGYSVSREKKESFPLTVTSAQKNPTAFYLCASSIGTSLYEQYFGPGTRLTVT.

Notes on this clone: One end of the junction does not line up with germline, which may come from a read error. The chain is built from TRBV6-1 and TRBJ1-5, with D maybe TRBD1 (5 bases). Germline CDR1 and CDR2: MNHNS and SASEGT. CDR3 length: 16 residues. CDR3 in amino acids: CASRERDGRTNQPQHF. The CDR3 nucleotides are TGTGCCAGCCGTGAGAGAGACGGCAGGACAAATCAGCCCCAGCATTTT.

The chain recombines TRBV5-1 with TRBJ2-7; 9 bases are shared with TRBD2. V lost 4 bases, J lost 3 bases, and 5 bases stayed unmatched. This CDR3 is 14 amino acids long. CDR1 is SGHRS and CDR2 is YFSETQ in the germline V gene. CDR3 in amino acids: CASSQGTSHYEQYF. The CDR3 coding sequence is TGCGCCAGCAGCCAGGGGACTAGCCACTACGAGCAGTACTTC.

The chain carries TRBV7-2 and TRBJ1-4; the D gene is possibly TRBD1 (5 bases). The CDR3 contains 13 residues. Deletions cut 4 bases from V and 8 bases from J, with 11 bases between. Germline V gene data show CDR1 as SGHTA and CDR2 as FQGNSA. CDR3 sequence: CASSYGRDEKLFF. CDR3 sequence (DNA): TGTGCCAGCAGCTACGGGAGGGACGAAAAACTGTTTTTT.

The CDR3 sequence is CASSSRARGWGRGYTF. The CDR3 DNA follows: TGTGCCAGCAGTTCAAGGGCAAGGGGCTGGGGCAGGGGCTACACCTTC. V is TRBV28 and J is TRBJ1-2, with D perhaps TRBD1 (5 bases). V dropped 4 bases and J dropped 8 bases, with 23 bases sitting between them. The CDR3 is 16 amino acids. The germline CDR1 and CDR2 sequences are MDHEN and SYDVKM.

V gene TRBV2 combines with J gene TRBJ1-1, with 8 bases lining up with TRBD1. Germline V lookup: CDR1 SNHLY, CDR2 FYNNEI. V was pared by 6 bases and J by 1 base, with 7 bases of the junction left unmatched. This CDR3 comprises 15 residues. CDR3 DNA sequence: TGTGCCAGCAGGGCCAGGACAGGGACGAACACTGAAGCTTTCTTT. Residues: CASRARTGTNTEAFF.

In this sample, this clone turned up once. The V gene is TRBV5-5, the J gene TRBJ2-5; 7 bases align to TRBD2. CDR1 is SGHKS and CDR2 is YYEKEE in the germline V gene (reference sequence). This CDR3 is 13 amino acids long. Trimming removed 7 bases from V and 1 base from J; junction bases left unmatched: 4. In DNA form, the CDR3 reads TGTGCCAGCCGCACGGGGGGCCAAGAGACCCAGTACTTC. Its translation is CASRTGGQETQYF.

The CDR3 is CAISDQSNYGYTF. CDR3 bases: TGTGCCATCAGTGATCAGTCTAACTATGGCTACACCTTC. J is TRBJ1-2 and V is TRBV10-3, with unresolved D. Per germline, CDR1 ENHRY and CDR2 SYGVKD. This CDR3 is built from 13 residues. Trimming cost V 3 bases and J 0 bases, with 5 bases left between them.

This chain joins TRBV5-1 and TRBJ1-1; D uncertain. CDR1 is SGHRS, CDR2 YFSETQ, per germline. The CDR3 runs 14 residues. Trimming shortened V by 7 bases and J by 0 bases, and 13 bases separated the two germline ends. The CDR3 region is CASSWSSLNTEAFF. CDR3 nucleotide sequence: TGCGCCAGCTCCTGGAGCAGCCTGAACACTGAAGCTTTCTTT.

The V and J genes are TRBV27 and TRBJ2-3; 12 nucleotides line up with TRBD1. From germline, CDR1 is MNHEY and CDR2 SMNVEV (reference sequence). This CDR3 spans 18 amino acids. Trimming took 9 bases from V and 0 from J; bases not matched to a gene: 13. The CDR3 region is CARSKPGTGGPSTDTQYF. The CDR3, as DNA: TGTGCCAGAAGTAAGCCGGGGACAGGGGGCCCAAGCACAGATACGCAGTATTTT.